These T cell receptor beta chains were read from a single sample in a study of identical twins. TCRdb passed the 5' RACE reads through MiXCR, listing each CDR3 protein once. Of roughly 250,000 distinct CDR3 sequences listed, around 15% are singletons. Sequencing input: memory (CD45RO+) T cells sorted from blood. These receptors were collected from a woman between 18 and 29 years old in good health. The CDR3 runs from the conserved cysteine through the conserved F or W. D genes are given only for firm matches. The size entry is marked missing in some rows and otherwise reads once, few, many or a size class.

j_gene	d_gene	v_gene	abundance	CDR3nt	CDR3aa
TRBJ2-3	TRBD1	TRBV2	many	TGTGCCAGCAGCAGGGGGTGGACAGATACGCAGTATTTT	CASSRGWTDTQYF
TRBJ1-5	.	TRBV20-1	many	TGCAGTGCTAGAGATCGTATGGGGGTGGCATGGAATCAGCCCCAGCATTTT	CSARDRMGVAWNQPQHF
TRBJ2-1	.	TRBV6-2/TRBV6-3	.	TGTGCCAGCACACGACGGGGATCCTACAATGAGCAGTTCTTC	CASTRRGSYNEQFF
TRBJ2-1	TRBD2	TRBV5-1	.	TGCGCCAGCAGCTTAGCGGGAGGGGGTTTTAACTATGAGCAGTTCTTC	CASSLAGGGFNYEQFF
TRBJ2-1	.	TRBV20-1	.	TGCAGCCCGCGTTTCTGGGGGGCCAAAAGCTCCTACAATGAGCAGTTCTTC	CSPRFWGAKSSYNEQFF
TRBJ2-3	TRBD2	TRBV7-2	few	TGTGCCAGCAGCCATCTAGCGGGGAAAAGCAGGGATACGCAGTATTTT	CASSHLAGKSRDTQYF
TRBJ1-4	TRBD1	TRBV11-2	.	TGTGCCAGCAGCACGGGACAGCTTGCAACTAATGAAAAACTGTTTTTT	CASSTGQLATNEKLFF
TRBJ2-1	.	TRBV11-2	.	TGTGCCAGCAGGGAGCGGGCCAGCTCCTACAATGAGCAGTTCTTC	CASRERASSYNEQFF
TRBJ2-7	.	TRBV11-2	.	TGTGCCAGCAGCAGCGGGCCTGAGGAGTACTTC	CASSSGPEEYF
TRBJ2-2	TRBD2	TRBV9	few	TGTGCCAGCAGGCACGGAGCGGGAGGGGTCGCCGGGGAGCTGTTTTTT	CASRHGAGGVAGELFF
TRBJ2-6	.	TRBV15	few	TGTGCCACCAGCAGAGTGGGCTCTGGGGCCAACGTCCTGACTTTC	CATSRVGSGANVLTF
TRBJ2-1	.	TRBV29-1	.	TGCAGCGCATGGGGGGACAGTTCCTACAATGAGCAGTTCTTC	CSAWGDSSYNEQFF
TRBJ2-1	.	TRBV20-1	.	TGCAGTGTCCAACACAGGGACAATGAGCAGTTCTTC	CSVQHRDNEQFF
TRBJ1-2	TRBD1	TRBV11-2	many	TGTGCCAGTAGGGGGACAGGGGAGGTCTATGGCTACACCTTC	CASRGTGEVYGYTF
TRBJ2-3	.	TRBV5-1	many	TGCGCCAGCGCAAGGGGGGGGAATGCAGATACGCAGTATTTT	CASARGGNADTQYF
TRBJ1-1	TRBD1	TRBV27	many	TGTGCCAGCAGTGCTGGTCAGGGGGTGAACACTGAAGCTTTCTTT	CASSAGQGVNTEAFF
TRBJ2-7	.	TRBV29-1	few	TGCAGCGTCAAGGGACAAGGCAACTACGAGCAGTACTTC	CSVKGQGNYEQYF
TRBJ1-1	TRBD1	TRBV19	.	TGTGCCAGTACCGACAGGGGGCAACTGAACACTGAAGCTTTCTTT	CASTDRGQLNTEAFF
TRBJ1-5	.	TRBV29-1	few	TGCAGCGTTGGGGTAGGGGCAGGGGATCAGCCCCAGCATTTT	CSVGVGAGDQPQHF
TRBJ1-2	.	TRBV7-9	.	TGTGCCAGCAGCTTAGGGGCTCACTATGGCTACACCTTC	CASSLGAHYGYTF
TRBJ2-1	.	TRBV9	.	TGTGCCAGCAGCGTAGCGGGGGGCCACAATGAGCAGTTCTTC	CASSVAGGHNEQFF
TRBJ2-1	.	TRBV10-3	.	TGTGCCACCGCCCCGGGAGACAATGAGCAGTTCTTC	CATAPGDNEQFF
TRBJ2-2	.	TRBV21-1	.	TGTGCCAGCAGCAAAGGAACAGGACAGGTTAACACCGGGGAGCTGTTTTTT	CASSKGTGQVNTGELFF
TRBJ2-5	.	TRBV20-1	.	TGCAGTGCTCCGGAGGGGCGTATACAAGAGACCCAGTACTTC	CSAPEGRIQETQYF
TRBJ1-3	.	TRBV30	.	TGTGCCTGGAGTCCCTGGGTGGGTGATAGAAACACCATATATTTT	CAWSPWVGDRNTIYF
TRBJ2-7	.	TRBV7-2	many	TGTGCCAGCAGCTTAATCGCTGGAGACCGCGTGCCCTACGAGCAGTACTTC	CASSLIAGDRVPYEQYF
TRBJ2-5	TRBD1	TRBV7-9	few	TGTGCCAGCAGCTTGACAGGGGCAGAGACCCAGTACTTC	CASSLTGAETQYF
TRBJ2-3	TRBD2	TRBV29-1	few	TGCAGCGCAGCCACTAGCGGGAGGACCACAGATACGCAGTATTTT	CSAATSGRTTDTQYF
TRBJ1-1	.	TRBV6-2/TRBV6-3	few	TGTGCCAGCAGACTCCGGGGAGCGAACACTGAAGCTTTCTTT	CASRLRGANTEAFF
TRBJ2-3	.	TRBV9	few	TGTGCCAGCAGCGTAGCTGGGGCAGATACGCAGTATTTT	CASSVAGADTQYF
TRBJ1-1	TRBD1	TRBV4-3	.	TGCGCCAGCAGCCAAGATCTTCCCGGGACAGGGGCGGCGACTGAAGCTTTCTTT	CASSQDLPGTGAATEAFF
TRBJ2-5	.	TRBV12-3/TRBV12-4	.	TGTGCCAGCAGTTTTCAGGAAGAGACCCAGTACTTC	CASSFQEETQYF
TRBJ2-5	.	TRBV3-1	few	TGTGCCAGCAGCCAAGATTTCGAAGTGACCCAGTACTTC	CASSQDFEVTQYF
TRBJ1-5	TRBD1	TRBV10-3	many	TGTGCCATCAGTTTGTCGGACAGGGACCATCAGCCCCAGCATTTT	CAISLSDRDHQPQHF
TRBJ2-5	.	TRBV7-2	.	TGTGCGAGCGGAGTTGGTATTGGGGAGACCCAGTACTTC	CASGVGIGETQYF
TRBJ2-2	TRBD2	TRBV7-2	.	TGTGCCAGCAGCCCCCAGATAGCGGGAGGGGCCACCGGGGAGCTGTTTTTT	CASSPQIAGGATGELFF
TRBJ2-5	TRBD2	TRBV5-1	.	TGCGCCAGCAGCTGGGCCCCGGGAGGCCAAGAGACCCAGTACTTC	CASSWAPGGQETQYF
TRBJ2-7	.	TRBV6-6	few	TGTGCCAGCAGTTACCGTGGCTTTCACGAGCAGTACTTC	CASSYRGFHEQYF
TRBJ2-2	TRBD2	TRBV20-1	many	TGCAGTGCTAGTCCTAGCGGGAACACCGGGGAGCTGTTTTTT	CSASPSGNTGELFF
TRBJ2-7	.	TRBV7-3	few	TGTGCCAGCAGCTTAATGCGGGGCTACGAGCAGTACTTC	CASSLMRGYEQYF
TRBJ2-3	.	TRBV6-4	many	TGTGCCAGCAGTGACTCGAAGGGGCACACAGATACGCAGTATTTT	CASSDSKGHTDTQYF
TRBJ2-7	TRBD2	TRBV9	.	TGTGCCAGCAGCGTAGCAAGCGGGGGGGCGAGCGAGCAGTACTTC	CASSVASGGASEQYF
TRBJ2-5	TRBD2	TRBV6-5	.	TGTGCCAGCAGTTACGGAGGACTAGCGTTGAAGACCCAGTACTTC	CASSYGGLALKTQYF
TRBJ2-1	.	TRBV12-3/TRBV12-4	many	TGTGCCAGCAGTTTGTCTTGGTTAGATGGCGAGCAGTTCTTC	CASSLSWLDGEQFF
TRBJ1-4	.	TRBV3-1	.	TGTGCCAGCAGCCAAGATAAGGGGATAAAACTGTTTTTT	CASSQDKGIKLFF
TRBJ2-5	.	TRBV29-1	few	TGCAGCGTTGCCGTAGAGACCCAGTACTTC	CSVAVETQYF
TRBJ2-1	.	TRBV9	.	TGTGCCAGCAGCGGCTCCCTAGACGACTACAATGAGCAGTTCTTC	CASSGSLDDYNEQFF
TRBJ2-7	TRBD2	TRBV20-1	few	TGCAGTGCGAGAGCGGGAGTTCACTACGAGCAGTACTTC	CSARAGVHYEQYF
TRBJ1-2	.	TRBV7-6	many	TGTGCCAGCAGCTTAGGCGCGTTTAACTATGGCTACACCTTC	CASSLGAFNYGYTF
TRBJ2-7	TRBD2	TRBV10-3	once	TGTGCCTCCGGACTAGCCAGACCCTCCTACGAGCAGTACTTC	CASGLARPSYEQYF
TRBJ2-4	TRBD1	TRBV4-3	few	TGCGCCAGCAGCCACAAACAGGGGATGGACATTCAGTACTTC	CASSHKQGMDIQYF
TRBJ2-7	TRBD2	TRBV20-1	many	TGCAGTGCTAACAATAATCTGGATTCTAGCGGATACGAGCAGTACTTC	CSANNNLDSSGYEQYF
TRBJ2-3	.	TRBV7-2	.	TGTGCCAGCAGCCCTCAAGGGAGGGGGCCAGATACGCAGTATTTT	CASSPQGRGPDTQYF
TRBJ1-6	.	TRBV27	.	TGTGCCAGCAGTCAAGCCGGAGCACCCCTCCACTTT	CASSQAGAPLHF
TRBJ2-4	.	TRBV12-3/TRBV12-4	few	TGTGCCAGCAGTTTAGTCGAAGCCAAAAACATTCAGTACTTC	CASSLVEAKNIQYF
TRBJ2-2	TRBD1	TRBV30	few	TGTGCCTCCAAAATACAGGGGCCCGGGGAGCTGTTTTTT	CASKIQGPGELFF
TRBJ2-7	.	TRBV27	.	TGTGCCAGCAGTTTAGGTTTTGCGAGGGAGCAGTACTTC	CASSLGFAREQYF
TRBJ2-7	.	TRBV6-2/TRBV6-3	.	TGTGCCGCTAGGGCGGCTCCGAGCGAGCAGTACTTC	CAARAAPSEQYF
TRBJ2-7	TRBD1	TRBV3-1	.	TGTGCCAGCAGCCAAGGGGGACAGGGAGTCTACGAGCAGTACTTC	CASSQGGQGVYEQYF